This T cell receptor beta chain was retrieved from a study of T cell clonality in common variable immunodeficiency. Study results and caveats: Compared with controls, CVID subjects had fewer shared TCRbeta clones. In common variable immunodeficiency, TCR beta chains reportedly carried fewer deletions and N-nucleotide insertions.

In the case of this clone: The antigen is not known. The read finishes 3 residues shy of the CDR3 end, and the germline J gene is used to complete it.

The data were produced by immunoSEQ multiplex PCR, yet TCRdb's version contains in-frame clones alone and is incomplete. The repertoire shows approximately 50,000 clones, none seen only once; the top ten take 0.83%. Germline V gene sequence: CDR1 GTSNPN, CDR2 SVGIG (reference sequence). The CDR3 covers 14 residues. Patients and controls were mostly of Caucasian heritage. The chain carries TRBV30 and TRBJ1-4, with 7 bases identical to TRBD1. The source is a person aged 18 to 75 in good health. Input material: peripheral blood mononuclear cells. CDR3 protein: CAWETGTANSPLFF. The CDR3 DNA, read in part, is TGTGCCTGGGAAACCGGGACAGCAAATTCACCA.